A selection of T cell receptor beta chains follows, all from one sample in a study of shared clonotypes between healthy human individuals. Measured with immunoSEQ multiplex PCR; TCRdb has only the in-frame clones, and not every one. The data contain about 2 million clones, approximately 94% of them singletons. Sequenced sample: naive CD8+ T cells sorted from blood. The receptors derive from a man younger than 30 in good health. CDR3s include the opening cysteine and the closing phenylalanine or tryptophan. The order of the fields is CDR3 DNA, CDR3 protein, V gene, clone size, J gene, D gene. D genes are given only for firm matches. Expanded clones get a size class; other rows say once, few or many, or leave the size out.

TGTGCCAGCAGTTACGGTGGCGGAGCCCCCGCCGGGGAGCTGTTTTTT,CASSYGGGAPAGELFF,TRBV6-5,once,TRBJ2-2,.
TGTGCCAGCAGCGTAGGCCCTAGCGGGGGTAATGAGCAGTTCTTC,CASSVGPSGGNEQFF,TRBV9,.,TRBJ2-1,TRBD2
TGCGCCAGCAGCCAAGCGGCGGGGGGGCCCTACGAGCAGTACTTC,CASSQAAGGPYEQYF,TRBV4-1,.,TRBJ2-7,TRBD2
TGTGCCAGCAGTCCTCGGGAGGGAGGAGAGACCCAGTACTTC,CASSPREGGETQYF,TRBV27,.,TRBJ2-5,TRBD2
TGTGCCAGCAGTTTATTGATACTAGCGGAGGCGGGGTCCAATGAGCAGTTCTTC,CASSLLILAEAGSNEQFF,TRBV27,.,TRBJ2-1,TRBD2
TGTGCCAGCAGTTGGGACAGGAACACCGGGGAGCTGTTTTTT,CASSWDRNTGELFF,TRBV6-5,.,TRBJ2-2,TRBD1
TGTGCCAGCAGCGTCGGGGGCCCAGATACGCAGTATTTT,CASSVGGPDTQYF,TRBV9,.,TRBJ2-3,.
TGCGCCAGCAGCTTGGTTGTTGGACAGGGGGCCCTCAGCACAGATACGCAGTATTTT,CASSLVVGQGALSTDTQYF,TRBV5-1,.,TRBJ2-3,TRBD1
TGTGCCAGCACAGACTCAGGGCCCAGCACAGATACGCAGTATTTT,CASTDSGPSTDTQYF,TRBV19,.,TRBJ2-3,.
TGTGCCAGCAGCTTTAGAACTAGCGGGGGGCCGGATACGCAGTATTTT,CASSFRTSGGPDTQYF,TRBV7-9,.,TRBJ2-3,TRBD2
TGTGCCAGCAGTGGCAGGAGCTCCTACGAGCAGTACTTC,CASSGRSSYEQYF,TRBV2,few,TRBJ2-7,.